These 7 T cell receptor beta chains were all obtained from the same sample, sequenced in a study of T cell repertoires in cytomegalovirus infection. Antigens for these TCRs are unknown. TCRdb fed the reads into MiXCR, producing one record per CDR3 protein. The top ten hold roughly 50% of the sample, which has 550,000 to 700,000 distinct CDR3 sequences, about 39% seen once. Sample: cultured PBMCs, taken from culture after CMV antigen stimulation. The source of these receptors is a human donor in good health (CMV status not recorded). Some clones in this sample may be carry-over from other donors' samples.

J is TRBJ1-1 and V is TRBV10-3; a possible D gene is TRBD1 (5 bases). The V and J ends lost 0 bases and 5 bases respectively, with 10 bases between them. Germline V gene sequence: CDR1 ENHRY, CDR2 SYGVKD. The CDR3 has 14 residues. DNA of the CDR3: TGTGCCATCAGTGAGTCGGGGGGGGGAACTGAAGCTTTCTTT. It specifies CAISESGGGTEAFF.

In its sample, this clonotype was seen once. The chain recombines TRBV5-4 with TRBJ2-2, with D uncertain. V was pared by 4 bases and J by 0 bases, with 7 bases between. The V gene's germline CDR1 is SGHNT and CDR2 YYREEE (reference sequence). The length of the CDR3 is 14 residues. The CDR3 reads CASSGEANTGELFF. The DNA for the CDR3 is TGTGCCAGCAGCGGGGAAGCGAACACCGGGGAGCTGTTTTTT. Full variable domain (outside the CDR3, taken from reference TRBV5-4 and TRBJ2-2): ETGVTQSPTHLIKTRGQQVTLRCSSQSGHNTVSWYQQALGQGPQFIFQYYREEENGRGNFPPRFSGLQFPNYSSELNVNALELDDSALYLCASSGEANTGELFFGEGSRLTVL.

This clonotype was seen only a few times. This sequence joins TRBV29-1 and TRBJ1-4, with D tentatively TRBD1 (5 bases). The V gene's germline CDR1 is SQVTM and CDR2 ANQGSEA. The CDR3 loop spans 13 amino acids. V was clipped by 6 bases and J by 7 bases, with 15 bases between them. The CDR3 DNA sequence: TGCAGCGTAAGTGGGGCCATCGGTGAAAAACTGTTTTTT. Its protein product is CSVSGAIGEKLFF.

The V gene is TRBV7-6, the J gene TRBJ1-3; 7 nucleotides agree with TRBD1. Trimming cost V 3 bases and J 1 base; bases outside gene matches: 6. CDR3 length equals 16 residues. The germline V gene has CDR1 SGHVS and CDR2 FNYEAQ. CDR3 loop: CASSFRQGVSGNTIYF. DNA of the CDR3: TGTGCCAGCAGCTTCCGACAGGGAGTTTCTGGAAACACCATATATTTT.

The CDR3 is CASSLPGQPESETQYF. The DNA for the CDR3 is TGTGCCAGCAGTCTCCCAGGACAGCCCGAGTCGGAGACCCAGTACTTC. The chain joins TRBV27 to TRBJ2-5, with a possible D match to TRBD1 (6 bases). With 5 bases removed from V and 5 bases from J, the gap between germline ends came to 21 bases. Germline V gene sequence: CDR1 MNHEY, CDR2 SMNVEV (reference sequence). The CDR3 contains 16 residues.

The chain links TRBV20-1 to TRBJ2-5, with TRBD2 identical over 13 bases. CDR3 length: 13 amino acids. J lost 5 bases, V lost 6 bases, and 3 bases had no gene match. The germline V gene encodes CDR1 DFQATT and CDR2 SNEGSKA (reference sequence). The CDR3 DNA sequence: TGCAGTGCGCAACTAGCGGGGGGGGAGACCCAGTACTTC. This sequence encodes CSAQLAGGETQYF.

This clonotype has at least ten counts. The gene calls are TRBV7-2 and TRBJ2-1, with TRBD1 identical over 8 bases. In germline, CDR1 is SGHTA, CDR2 FQGNSA. This CDR3 is 20 amino acids long. The ends lost 5 bases at V and 0 bases at J; junction bases unmatched: 18. CDR3 in DNA: TGTGCCAGCAGCGCGCGCAGGGGGCGATCCGCCTGGAGCTCCTACAATGAGCAGTTCTTC. Encoded protein: CASSARRGRSAWSSYNEQFF.